The T cell receptor (beta chain) under discussion was sequenced for a study of blood T cell repertoires in COVID-19. Overall study context: Samples of COVID-19 (acute and convalescent) were obtained from the United States, Italy and Spain. PBMCs, B-cell-depleted T cells, or T cells were the source of the cDNA or gDNA that made up the material.

V shed 6 bases and J 2 bases; nucleotides not matched to a gene: 8. This CDR3 has 17 residues. In germline, CDR1 is KGHSH, CDR2 LQKENI. Per the study methods: The assay estimated nucleated cells by amplifying reference gene primers. Profiling relied on immunoSEQ multiplex PCR, and the TCRdb table lists in-frame clones only, not all of them. V and J calls and clone size are given by that table; D and trimming were obtained from the DNA. The table has about 120,000 clones, roughly 91% seen once; the top ten hold 15% to 20%. Sequencing was done on a sample of peripheral blood. This TCR derives from a human donor with acute or convalescent COVID-19. The donor label of this sample is uncertain. The V and J genes are TRBV18 and TRBJ2-3; 13 bases fit TRBD2. The CDR3 sequence is CASSQGTSGTYTDTQYF. The CDR3 DNA reads TGTGCCAGCTCTCAGGGGACTAGCGGGACCTACACAGATACGCAGTATTTT.